One and the same sample provided the 5 T cell receptor beta chains below, sequenced in a study of T cells after yellow fever vaccination. TCRdb called the 5' RACE reads again in MiXCR, with one record for every CDR3 protein. The repertoire has around 400,000 distinct CDR3 sequences, 9.5% to 13% of them found once; the top ten carry roughly 18%. The starting material was PBMCs, obtained on the day of the first yellow fever vaccination. The source of these receptors is a man in his late teens or twenties who received the YFV17D yellow fever vaccine.

This chain joins TRBV5-4 and TRBJ2-5, with D unresolved. V was cut by 2 bases and J by 3 bases, with 14 bases left in between. Germline CDR1 is SGHNT and CDR2 is YYREEE (reference sequence). This CDR3 region has 15 residues. CDR3 DNA: TGTGCCAGCAGCTTTGGGCAGAACCGGGAAGAGACCCAGTACTTC. Its protein product is CASSFGQNREETQYF.

This clonotype was observed a few times. This sequence joins TRBV28 and TRBJ2-1; D is unresolved. From germline, CDR1 is MDHEN and CDR2 SYDVKM. The CDR3 extends over 15 amino acids. V was shortened by 5 bases and J by 1 base, with 12 bases between the two germline ends. The CDR3 region is CASSPSGLSYNEQFF. In DNA form, the CDR3 reads TGTGCCAGCAGTCCGAGTGGGCTGTCCTACAATGAGCAGTTCTTC.

A few counts support this clonotype. This sequence joins TRBV7-9 and TRBJ1-1, with 7 bases aligning to TRBD1. The CDR3 covers 14 residues. V was clipped by 5 bases and J by 4 bases; unmatched bases: 7. Germline V CDR1 and CDR2: SEHNR, FQNEAQ (reference sequence). CDR3 amino acids: CASSRDSRPTEAFF. The CDR3, as DNA: TGTGCCAGCAGCCGGGACAGTCGCCCCACTGAAGCTTTCTTT. Full variable domain (outside the CDR3, taken from reference TRBV7-9 and TRBJ1-1): DTGVSQNPRHKITKRGQNVTFRCDPISEHNRLYWYRQTLGQGPEFLTYFQNEAQLEKSRLLSDRFSAERPKGSFSTLEIQRTEQGDSAMYLCASSRDSRPTEAFFGQGTRLTVV.

This sequence joins TRBV12-3 or TRBV12-4 and TRBJ2-3; D not certain. Trimming removed 6 bases from V and 7 bases from J, with 8 bases in between. The CDR3 extends over 11 amino acids. For the CDR3, the DNA is TGTGCCAGCAGCCTGACCTATACGCAGTATTTT. Protein: CASSLTYTQYF.

This clonotype was picked up many times. The chain combines TRBV5-6 with TRBJ1-2; no definite D call. The CDR3 length is 11 residues. The V gene lost 4 bases and the J gene lost 8 bases, with 9 bases spanning the gap. The germline CDR1 and CDR2 sequences are SGHDT and YYEEEE. The CDR3 bases are TGTGCCAGCAGCCTTAGGTTGGGCTACACCTTC. Translated, it gives CASSLRLGYTF.